The clone carrying this T cell receptor beta chain appeared a single time. The antigen is undetermined. Mismatch with germline at one junction end may stem from a read error. Looked up from germline, CDR1 is LNHDA and CDR2 is SQIVND (reference sequence). The CDR3 sequence is 18 residues long. The sample belongs to a study of molecular identifiers for immune sequencing clone quantification. A single record per CDR3 protein comes from TCRdb applying MiXCR to the PCR reads. The data contain around 25,000 distinct CDR3 sequences, approximately 17% of them singletons. The study, taken as a whole, reports: Beyond 20 RNA copies, clones held over 97% of effector molecules, compared with under 1% in naive cells.

The chain is built from TRBV19 and TRBJ2-3; 12 nucleotides align to TRBD2. Sequencing was carried out using naive CD8+ T cells from blood, with Jurkat cell RNA spiked in. Subset of the sample: FACS-sorted CD8+CD4-CCR7+CD45RA+ naive T cells. This TCR was recovered from a human donor in good health. Some libraries in this study had Jurkat cell RNA spiked in. CDR3 amino acids: CACSPNDPSGGGTDTQYF. As DNA, the CDR3 is TGTGCCTGTAGTCCCAACGATCCTAGCGGGGGGGGCACAGATACGCAGTATTTT.